Listed below are T cell receptor beta chains from one sample, sequenced in a study of blood T cell repertoires in COVID-19. The method was immunoSEQ multiplex PCR; TCRdb's version includes in-frame clones alone and lacks a portion of them. The sample contains more than 50,000 clones, roughly 80% of which appear only once. The sample comprised peripheral blood. The receptor set was obtained from a human donor in a cohort sampled during active COVID-19. The CDR3 runs from the conserved cysteine through the conserved F or W. D genes are given only for firm matches. Clone size is not always given. Where it is, it says once, few, many or a class for expanded clones.

j_gene | abundance | d_gene | v_gene | CDR3aa | CDR3nt
TRBJ2-1 | few | TRBD2 | TRBV19 | CASSSAIAGGQGEQFF | TGTGCCAGTAGTTCCGCGATAGCGGGGGGGCAGGGTGAGCAGTTCTTC
TRBJ1-3 | . | . | TRBV7-2 | CASSARGGGSGNTIYF | TGTGCCAGCAGCGCCCGCGGGGGCGGCTCTGGAAACACCATATATTTT
TRBJ1-5 | . | TRBD1 | TRBV2 | CASSEARGTGNNQPQHF | TGTGCCAGCAGTGAAGCTAGGGGGACAGGGAACAATCAGCCCCAGCATTTT
TRBJ1-4 | . | . | TRBV5-1 | CASSSQGLGDEKLFF | TGCGCCAGCAGCTCGCAGGGATTAGGGGATGAAAAACTGTTTTTT
TRBJ2-1 | . | . | TRBV11-1 | CASSSQGAQINNEQFF | TGTGCCAGCAGCTCCCAAGGTGCACAGATCAACAATGAGCAGTTCTTC
TRBJ1-1 | . | . | TRBV30 | CAWSAASEAFF | TGTGCCTGGAGTGCCGCGAGTGAAGCTTTCTTT
TRBJ2-1 | . | TRBD1 | TRBV6-5 | CASNYGTDFHEQFF | TGTGCCAGCAATTACGGGACAGATTTTCATGAGCAGTTCTTC
TRBJ2-5 | . | TRBD1 | TRBV5-5 | CASSFGTGRLETQYF | TGTGCCAGCAGCTTTGGGACAGGGCGTTTGGAGACCCAGTACTTC
TRBJ2-7 | . | TRBD1 | TRBV6-5 | CASRIGQGGYYEQYF | TGTGCCAGCAGAATAGGACAGGGTGGATACTACGAGCAGTACTTC
TRBJ1-5 | . | . | TRBV6-1 | CASSEIRAYQPQHF | TGTGCCAGCAGTGAAATCAGGGCTTATCAGCCCCAGCATTTT
TRBJ1-2 | . | TRBD1 | TRBV24-1 | CATSDSDRASGYTF | TGTGCCACCAGTGATTCGGACAGGGCATCTGGCTACACCTTC
TRBJ1-1 | once | . | TRBV14 | CASSLEATEAFF | TGTGCCAGCAGCCTGGAGGCCACTGAAGCTTTCTTT
TRBJ2-5 | . | . | TRBV10-3 | CATGDGYSETQYF | TGTGCCACAGGGGATGGGTACTCGGAGACCCAGTACTTC
TRBJ1-2 | . | . | TRBV2 | CASREADMWYGYTF | TGTGCCAGCAGGGAAGCGGACATGTGGTATGGCTACACCTTC
TRBJ2-3 | . | . | TRBV11-3 | CASSLGGHSTDTQYF | TGTGCCAGCAGCTTAGGTGGACATAGCACAGATACGCAGTATTTT